This T cell receptor (beta chain) was sequenced for a study of blood T cell repertoires in COVID-19. The wider study: Material from acute and convalescent COVID-19 was sourced from the United States, Italy and Spain. Sample material is recorded as cDNA or gDNA derived from T cells, B-cell-depleted T cells, or PBMCs.

The germline V gene has CDR1 SGHDT and CDR2 YYEEEE. Trimming cost V 0 bases and J 0 bases; bases outside gene matches: 5. The CDR3 has 17 amino acids. In the original processing: Researchers report that nucleated cell counts were estimated from reference gene primer amplification. TCRdb's table, derived via immunoSEQ multiplex PCR, lists solely in-frame clones and lacks some. The V and J calls and clone size were taken over from that table, and D and trimming were inferred from the DNA. The top ten hold 11% of the sample, which has about 130,000 clones, around 73% seen once. V and J are TRBV5-6 and TRBJ2-1, with 8 bases lining up with TRBD2. The TCR originated in a man aged 55-75 years who had recovered from COVID-19. The sample taken for sequencing was peripheral blood. CDR3 residues: CASSLGVAGSSYNEQFF. The CDR3, as DNA: TGTGCCAGCAGCTTGGGGGTAGCGGGAAGCTCCTACAATGAGCAGTTCTTC.